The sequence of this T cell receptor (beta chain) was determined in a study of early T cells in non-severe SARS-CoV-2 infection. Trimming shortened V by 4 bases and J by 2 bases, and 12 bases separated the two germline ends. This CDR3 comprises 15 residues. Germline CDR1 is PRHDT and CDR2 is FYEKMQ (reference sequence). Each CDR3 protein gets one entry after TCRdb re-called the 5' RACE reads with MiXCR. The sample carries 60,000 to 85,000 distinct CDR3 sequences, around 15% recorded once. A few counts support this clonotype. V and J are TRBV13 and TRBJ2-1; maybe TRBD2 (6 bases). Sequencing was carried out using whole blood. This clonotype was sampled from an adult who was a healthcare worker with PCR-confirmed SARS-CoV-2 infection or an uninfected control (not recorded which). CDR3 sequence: CASSSLTSPYNEQFF. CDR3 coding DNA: TGTGCCAGCAGCTCATTGACTAGTCCCTACAATGAGCAGTTCTTC.